This TCR beta chain was identified during a study of T cells of healthy individuals. In this sample, this clonotype turned up a few times. This CDR3 comprises 14 residues. Trimming took 4 bases from V and 6 from J, leaving 13 bases between them. A single record per CDR3 protein comes from TCRdb applying MiXCR to the 5' RACE reads. Of about 100,000 distinct CDR3 sequences listed, under 20% are singletons. The source is a human donor in good health. The chain couples TRBV12-3 or TRBV12-4 to TRBJ2-1; no firm D call. For the CDR3, the DNA is TGTGCCAGCAGTTCTCCCCCTCGGCGCAATGAGCAGTTCTTC. Amino acid sequence: CASSSPPRRNEQFF.